The entry that follows covers one T cell receptor (beta chain) sequence. This sample stems from a study of shared clonotypes between healthy human individuals. Here immunoSEQ multiplex PCR was the method, and the copy in TCRdb shows in-frame clones only, minus some. The sample lists a few million clones, more than 80% occurring once. CDR1 is SNHLY and CDR2 is FYNNEI in the germline V gene. CDR3 length: 15 residues. V trimming: 6 bases; J trimming: 0 bases; junction bases outside the gene matches: 7. The source material was naive CD4+ T cells sorted from blood. Subset described: CD45RA+ positively selected. This chain uses TRBV2 with TRBJ1-2; 7 bases align to TRBD1. This TCR came from a man between 18 and 29 years old in good health. CDR3 in DNA: TGTGCCAGCAGCGGGGACAGCACCGCTAACTATGGCTACACCTTC. Protein sequence: CASSGDSTANYGYTF.